The T cell receptor beta chain under discussion was sequenced for a study of a mutant IDH1 vaccine in newly diagnosed glioma. Here immunoSEQ multiplex PCR was the method, and the copy in TCRdb shows in-frame clones only, minus some. The sample contains more than 25,000 clones, roughly 90% of which appear only once. The germline CDR1 and CDR2 sequences are SGHNT and YYREEE (reference sequence). This CDR3 has 13 residues. The V gene lost 2 bases and the J gene lost 6 bases, with 11 bases spanning the gap. Comments on this clone: Its antigen is as yet unknown.

The time point denotes: week 23, last vaccination. Doses comprised 300 ug of mutant IDH1 20-mer peptide each, plus topical imiquimod. The rearrangement uses TRBV5-4 and TRBJ1-1; a possible D gene is TRBD1 (5 bases). Sequenced here: PBMCs, sampled from a glioma patient whose treatment included an IDH1 peptide vaccine. The sequence derives from a man in his forties with glioma. CDR3 DNA sequence: TGTGCCAGCAGCTTCCGACAGATACCTGAAGCTTTCTTT. Protein: CASSFRQIPEAFF.